Each of the 6 T cell receptor beta chains below was sequenced from the same sample in a study of blood T cells in healthy people across ages. PCR was performed a second time for 7 to 11 cycles using a sample-barcoded 5' primer and a J-beta primer mix. In TCRdb, the 5' RACE reads were re-called with MiXCR into one record per CDR3 protein. The sample records about 730,000 distinct CDR3 sequences, about 42% being singletons. Sequenced: blood. Source of these receptors: a woman aged 55-75 years in good health.

This clonotype appeared a single time. V and J are TRBV20-1 and TRBJ2-1, with 8 bases that match TRBD2. This CDR3 is built from 17 residues. Germline lookup yields CDR1 DFQATT and CDR2 SNEGSKA (reference sequence). The J segment lost 1 base and the V segment lost 3 bases, leaving 11 bases of the junction unmatched. The CDR3 coding sequence is TGCAGTGCTAGGATAGCGGGAAACTCCAGATCCTACAATGAGCAGTTCTTC. The encoded protein is CSARIAGNSRSYNEQFF.

CDR3 DNA: TGTGCCAGCAGTTACTCGCAAGGGTTGGACGAGCAGTACTTC. It yields the protein CASSYSQGLDEQYF. V and J are TRBV6-6 and TRBJ2-5; D is undetermined. The last part of the DNA fits TRBJ2-7 better; the J call may be wrong. In germline, CDR1 is MNHNY, CDR2 SVGAGI (reference sequence). This CDR3 spans 14 amino acids.

The chain uses TRBV2 and TRBJ2-5; the match to TRBD2 covers 12 bases. Germline assignment: CDR1 SNHLY and CDR2 FYNNEI. The J segment lost 1 base and the V segment lost 4 bases, leaving 4 bases of the junction unmatched. This CDR3 spans 16 amino acids. The CDR3 loop reads CASSVGLAGTQETQYF. CDR3 sequence (DNA): TGTGCCAGCAGTGTAGGACTAGCGGGGACCCAAGAGACCCAGTACTTC.

J is TRBJ2-7 and V is TRBV5-5; a weak D match, TRBD2 (5 bases). V was clipped by 0 bases and J by 0 bases, with 7 bases between them. The CDR3 spans 14 residues. Germline V gene data show CDR1 as SGHKS and CDR2 as YYEKEE (reference sequence). CDR3 protein: CASSLALASYEQYF. Here the CDR3 DNA reads TGTGCCAGCAGCTTGGCCCTAGCCTCCTACGAGCAGTACTTC.

This clonotype has more than one count but fewer than ten. V is TRBV7-9 and J is TRBJ2-6; D remains ambiguous. Trimming left V 5 bases short and J 4 bases short, with 15 bases between. Germline lookup yields CDR1 SEHNR and CDR2 FQNEAQ (reference sequence). CDR3 length: 16 residues. CDR3 in amino acids: CASSSFMGVGANVLTF. CDR3 bases: TGTGCCAGCAGCAGCTTCATGGGTGTGGGGGCCAACGTCCTGACTTTC. The whole variable domain, remainder taken from reference TRBV7-9 and TRBJ2-6, is DTGVSQNPRHKITKRGQNVTFRCDPISEHNRLYWYRQTLGQGPEFLTYFQNEAQLEKSRLLSDRFSAERPKGSFSTLEIQRTEQGDSAMYLCASSSFMGVGANVLTFGAGSRLTVL.

The chain couples TRBV10-3 to TRBJ2-7; TRBD2 aligns across 7 bases. Germline V gives CDR1 ENHRY, CDR2 SYGVKD. Germline trimming cut 6 bases from V and 3 bases from J; bases unmatched to any gene: 8. There are 14 residues in the CDR3. The CDR3 region has the DNA TGTGCCATCAGCGTTCGCGGGGAGGGCTACGAGCAGTACTTC. It codes for CAISVRGEGYEQYF.